The 15 T cell receptor beta chains listed next were all sequenced from one sample in a study of graft-versus-host responses after intestinal transplantation. This table comes from immunoSEQ multiplex PCR, and its TCRdb copy is limited to in-frame clones, with some not included. The data hold 60,000 to 75,000 clones, with 80% to 90% observed a single time. Their antigens remain unidentified. The sequencing here drew on unstimulated CD8+ T cells sorted from spleen or lymph node cells, taken before intestinal transplant. These receptors were collected from a human donor who received an intestinal transplant.

CDR3 nucleotides: TGTGCCAGCAAAGGGTACAGGGCTGGGACTGAAGCTTTCTTT. Its protein product is CASKGYRAGTEAFF. The V gene is TRBV2, the J gene TRBJ1-1, with D perhaps TRBD1 (6 bases). The V end lost 7 bases, the J end lost 5 bases, and 17 bases lay between the germline ends. CDR1 is SNHLY, CDR2 FYNNEI, per germline. This CDR3 region has 14 residues.

The rearrangement links TRBV6-1 to TRBJ2-6; D unresolved. Trimming removed 2 bases from V and 2 bases from J, with 7 bases in between. The CDR3 runs to 15 residues. Germline V gene data show CDR1 as MNHNS and CDR2 as SASEGT. CDR3: CASSERVTGANVLTF. DNA of the CDR3: TGTGCCAGCAGTGAACGGGTAACTGGGGCCAACGTCCTGACTTTC.

This chain connects TRBV29-1 to TRBJ1-2; 9 bases match TRBD1. Germline V gene lookup returns CDR1 SQVTM and CDR2 ANQGSEA. Trimming removed 2 bases from V and 2 bases from J; junction bases left unmatched: 12. The CDR3 totals 17 residues. DNA for the CDR3: TGCAGCGTTGAACCGCGCCAGGGACAGGGTCTCAACTATGGCTACACCTTC. Protein: CSVEPRQGQGLNYGYTF.

The chain combines TRBV6-5 with TRBJ2-3; TRBD1 aligns across 8 bases. CDR1 MNHEY and CDR2 SVGAGI come from the germline V gene. The CDR3 contains 14 residues. With 4 bases clipped from V and 2 bases from J, the junction kept 2 bases outside the gene matches. Here the CDR3 reads CASSSGGVTDTQYF. CDR3 nucleotides: TGTGCCAGCAGTTCAGGGGGCGTCACAGATACGCAGTATTTT.

This clone was recorded a few times. The genes are TRBV28 and TRBJ2-1, with 7 bases that match TRBD1. V lost 8 bases to trimming and J lost 4 bases; unmatched junction nucleotides: 8. This CDR3 has 14 residues. CDR1 is MDHEN, CDR2 SYDVKM, per germline. The DNA for the CDR3 is TGTGCCAGCCGGCAGGGGGAGAGGTACAATGAGCAGTTCTTC. Translating it yields CASRQGERYNEQFF.

The rearrangement joins TRBV5-1 to TRBJ2-5; D is unclear. This CDR3 has 15 residues. In germline, CDR1 is SGHRS, CDR2 YFSETQ. The V gene lost 4 bases and the J gene lost 2 bases, with 15 bases spanning the gap. The chain's CDR3 is CASSTSIYPQETQYF. The CDR3 DNA is TGCGCCAGCAGCACCTCGATCTACCCTCAAGAGACCCAGTACTTC.

CDR3 sequence reads: CASSLTNVDEKLFF. The CDR3 DNA reads TGTGCCAGCAGCCTCACCAACGTAGATGAAAAACTGTTTTTT. The chain uses TRBV6-5 and TRBJ1-4; D gene ambiguous. CDR3 length: 14 amino acids. Germline CDR1 reads MNHEY; CDR2 reads SVGAGI. Between the trimmed V and J ends, which lost 6 bases and 6 bases, there was a span of 14 bases.

The rearrangement uses TRBV7-2 and TRBJ2-7, with 7 positions matching TRBD2. The V and J ends lost 2 bases and 5 bases, in that order; junction bases with no gene match: 9. Per germline, CDR1 SGHTA and CDR2 FQGNSA. The CDR3 contains 15 residues. The CDR3 coding sequence is TGTGCCAGCAGCTTACGTGGCGGGAGATTCCACGAGCAGTACTTC. Amino acid sequence: CASSLRGGRFHEQYF.

The chain carries TRBV6-5 and TRBJ1-4; the D is unclear. Germline values: CDR1 MNHEY, CDR2 SVGAGI. There are 14 residues in the CDR3. Between the trimmed V and J ends, which lost 6 bases and 8 bases, there was a span of 16 bases. CDR3 in DNA: TGTGCCAGCAGGCACGTCGGGGTAGGGGAAAAACTGTTTTTT. Its translation is CASRHVGVGEKLFF.

The chain is built from TRBV5-6 and TRBJ1-2; 8 positions agree with TRBD1. V gave up 3 bases and J gave up 0 bases; unmatched junction bases: 4. CDR3 length: 15 amino acids. Germline V gene sequence: CDR1 SGHDT, CDR2 YYEEEE. The CDR3 nucleotides read TGTGCCAGCAGCTATGGGACAGGCGCTAACTATGGCTACACCTTC. This encodes CASSYGTGANYGYTF.

The chain couples TRBV27 to TRBJ2-7, with 7 bases fitting TRBD1. CDR1 is MNHEY and CDR2 is SMNVEV in the germline V gene (reference sequence). V lost 4 bases and J lost 0; bases outside the gene matches: 0. The CDR3 loop spans 13 amino acids. CDR3 sequence: CASSSGGSYEQYF. The DNA of the CDR3 is TGTGCCAGCAGTTCAGGGGGCTCCTACGAGCAGTACTTC.

The rearrangement uses TRBV10-2 and TRBJ1-6, with D possibly TRBD1 on 6 matching bases. Germline V lookup: CDR1 WSHSY, CDR2 SAAADI. V gave up 0 bases and J gave up 10 bases, with 22 bases separating them. The CDR3 has 18 amino acids. The CDR3 nucleotides are TGCGCCAGCAGTGAGTCTTTCTACCGGGACAATCGGTGGTCACCCCTCCACTTT. Translated, it gives CASSESFYRDNRWSPLHF.

V gene TRBV12-5 combines with J gene TRBJ2-5, with a weak D call TRBD2 (5 bases). V lost 6 bases, J lost 12 bases, and 20 bases lay in between. From germline, CDR1 is LGHNT and CDR2 FRNRAP. The CDR3 sequence is 13 residues long. The CDR3 nucleotides are TGTGCTAGTGGCAACACTGAGGACTCTCTCAAGTACTTC. Translated, it gives CASGNTEDSLKYF.

This rearrangement joins TRBV7-9 to TRBJ1-1; TRBD1 matches 12 bases. J was trimmed by 0 bases and V by 8 bases; bases with no gene match: 4. This CDR3 region has 15 residues. Germline V gene lookup returns CDR1 SEHNR and CDR2 FQNEAQ (reference sequence). The CDR3 spells CASDGTGGMNTEAFF. DNA of the CDR3: TGTGCCAGCGACGGGACAGGGGGCATGAACACTGAAGCTTTCTTT. Full variable domain (remainder filled in from reference TRBV7-9 and TRBJ1-1): DTGVSQNPRHKITKRGQNVTFRCDPISEHNRLYWYRQTLGQGPEFLTYFQNEAQLEKSRLLSDRFSAERPKGSFSTLEIQRTEQGDSAMYLCASDGTGGMNTEAFFGQGTRLTVV.

This rearrangement joins TRBV27 to TRBJ1-3; D remains ambiguous. This CDR3 is built from 13 residues. Germline V gene sequence: CDR1 MNHEY, CDR2 SMNVEV (reference sequence). The germline V and J ends were trimmed by 8 bases and 0 bases, with 8 bases remaining between them. The CDR3 sequence is CASRSHSGNTIYF. The CDR3 nucleotides are TGTGCCAGCCGGTCCCACTCTGGAAACACCATATATTTT.